This T cell receptor (beta chain) is from a study of cytomegalovirus exposure and HLA in healthy donors. Study-level findings and limits: Most TCRs appeared rarely, but some public TCRs recurred in many donors. Association of a missense DCLRE1C variant with TCR beta V- and J-gene trimming was reported in a later analysis. Cytomegalovirus status was reportedly diagnosed by the classifier with high sensitivity and specificity.

With respect to this clone: As yet, its antigen is unknown.

This CDR3 is built from 14 residues. Germline lookup yields CDR1 SNHLY and CDR2 FYNNEI. The ends were cut back, 7 bases at V and 4 bases at J, with 16 bases in the middle. The PCR was carried out with 60 Vbeta primers and 13 Jbeta primers. This table comes from immunoSEQ multiplex PCR, and its TCRdb copy is limited to in-frame clones, with some not included. The sample records around 44,000 clones, approximately 86% being singletons. The sequenced sample consisted of PBMCs. This chain links TRBV2 with TRBJ1-1; D gene uncertain. The TCR sequence derives from a woman aged 40 to 55 in good health and CMV-seropositive. CDR3 DNA sequence: TGTGCCAGCAACAAGCGGGTAGGAAGCACTGAAGCTTTCTTT. Translation: CASNKRVGSTEAFF.